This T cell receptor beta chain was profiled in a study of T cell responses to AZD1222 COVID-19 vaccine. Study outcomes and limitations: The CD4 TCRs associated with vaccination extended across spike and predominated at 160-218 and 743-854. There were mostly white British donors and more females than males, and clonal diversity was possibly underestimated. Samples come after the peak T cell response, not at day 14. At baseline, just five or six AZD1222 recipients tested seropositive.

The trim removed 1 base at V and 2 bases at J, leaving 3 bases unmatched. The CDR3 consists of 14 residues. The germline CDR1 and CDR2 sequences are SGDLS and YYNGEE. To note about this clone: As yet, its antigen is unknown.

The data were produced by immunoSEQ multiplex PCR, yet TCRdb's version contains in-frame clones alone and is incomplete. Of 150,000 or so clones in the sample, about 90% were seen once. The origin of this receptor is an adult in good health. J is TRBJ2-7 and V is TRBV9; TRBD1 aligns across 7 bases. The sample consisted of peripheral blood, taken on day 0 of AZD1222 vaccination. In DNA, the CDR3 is TGTGCCAGCAGCGTAATGACAGGGCCCTACGAGCAGTACTTC. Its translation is CASSVMTGPYEQYF.